The following is a TCR beta chain sequence with its context. The antigen is not known. Donors had nominal health at sampling but likely had unrecorded immune exposures. Primers: 60 Vbeta forward and 13 Jbeta reverse. Sequencing was performed with immunoSEQ multiplex PCR; in TCRdb, only in-frame clones are kept and a portion is missing. The sample includes fewer than 150,000 clones, about 78% of them seen just once. This specimen comes from a study of cytomegalovirus exposure and HLA in healthy donors. Findings and limits, study-wide: For cytomegalovirus status, the classifier reportedly gave diagnoses with high specificity and sensitivity. In a later analysis, HLA-C alleles had the fewest associated TCRs, DRB1 alleles the most.

The length of the CDR3 is 14 residues. Between the trimmed V and J ends, which lost 0 bases and 8 bases, there was a span of 13 bases. Per the germline V gene, CDR1 is MGHDK and CDR2 is SYGVNS. The source is a man in his fifties or sixties in good health and CMV-seronegative. Material: PBMCs. J is TRBJ1-1 and V is TRBV25-1; D possibly corresponds to TRBD1 (5 bases). DNA for the CDR3: TGTGCCAGCAGTGAATATTGGGGGAGGTTGGAAGCTTTCTTT. Encoded protein: CASSEYWGRLEAFF.